The T cell receptor (beta chain) described here comes from a study of blood T cell repertoires in COVID-19. The data were produced by immunoSEQ multiplex PCR, yet TCRdb's version contains in-frame clones alone and is incomplete. The sample holds roughly 200,000 clones, 65% to 90% seen once. Clinical history as reported by participants underpinned cohort assignment. Within 2 weeks of study entry, exposed participants had contacted a PCR-confirmed or clinician-diagnosed COVID-19 case. V was trimmed by 7 bases and J by 8 bases, leaving 14 bases between them. Germline CDR1 and CDR2: LNHDA and SQIVND (reference sequence). The length of the CDR3 is 12 residues.

The gene calls are TRBV19 and TRBJ1-2; a weak D match, TRBD1 (6 bases). The sequencing sample was made of PBMCs or T cells enriched from blood (not recorded which). This receptor was taken from a woman under 40 who had been exposed to COVID-19. In nucleotides, the CDR3 is TGTGCCAGTAAGACAGGTGGGGCGGGCTACACCTTC. Translating gives CASKTGGAGYTF.